This T cell receptor beta chain was documented in a study of T-cell reconstitution after alpha-beta-depleted transplantation in children (TCRdb year 2016). For the wider study: The study quantitatively tracked T-cell immune reconstitution after TCRalphabeta/CD19-depleted allogeneic hematopoietic cell transplantation in children using TCR repertoire profiling.

Counted from cysteine to phenylalanine, this CDR3 has 15 amino acids. Kept here is only the CDR3 DNA, which spans 45 bases and is read in frame from base 1. Relative to germline, V is missing 6 bases and J is missing 3 bases, with 9 bases of the junction outside any gene match. Taken from the germline V gene, the CDR1 and CDR2 loops are MNHEY and SVGEGT. Library preparation was by PCR. Sequencer: Illumina HiSeq 2500. Molecular barcoding was employed in the preparation of TCR libraries, with unique molecular identifiers being used to normalize TCRbeta repertoire quantification. The public reads were reprocessed in TCRdb via fastp at Q25 and MiXCR, keeping in-frame beta chains. CDR3 protein duplicates are merged, each entry listing the most common genes and DNA. This sample lists hundreds of thousands of distinct CDR3 sequences; approximately 12% were detected once. Under 7% of the sample is in the top ten clones.

A remark on this clonotype: The clone's antigen remains unknown. Per-base quality was not reported, and no clone a single base away is much larger than it.

Sample: PBMCs from the stem cell graft donor, taken from the stem cell graft. This sequence was found in a human donor who donated a stem cell graft to a child with combined immunodeficiency. This receptor chain uses TRBV6-2 or TRBV6-3 and TRBJ2-7; 9 middle bases align to TRBD1. CDR3 protein: CASSQPGQGLYEQYF. The sequenced DNA: TGTGCCAGCAGCCAACCGGGACAGGGCCTCTACGAGCAGTACTTC.